Described below is a single T cell receptor (beta chain) sequence and its context. Its antigen is as yet unknown. This specimen comes from a study of blood T cells in healthy people across ages. The study's findings and limits: Donor CMV infection status was unknown, possibly confounding age-related changes in expanded clonotypes.

The use of a sample-barcoded 5' primer and a J-beta primer mix characterized a second PCR of roughly 7 to 11 cycles. Every cDNA was tagged by a template-switch adaptor with 12 random nucleotides. TCRdb reprocessed the 5' RACE reads via MiXCR and lists one record per CDR3 protein. The sample includes over 1,500,000 distinct CDR3 sequences, about 39% seen only once; the top ten take under 30%. CDR1 and CDR2 from the germline V gene are MGHRA and YSYEKL. The CDR3 loop spans 17 amino acids. The V segment lost 3 bases and the J segment 2 bases; nucleotides outside the gene matches: 13. The V and J genes are TRBV4-1 and TRBJ2-7, with 7 bases fitting TRBD1. This clonotype was sampled from a human donor in good health. Material for sequencing was blood. CDR3 sequence: CASSHPQATGMAYEQYF. The CDR3 region has the DNA TGCGCCAGCAGCCACCCTCAGGCGACAGGGATGGCCTACGAGCAGTACTTC.